These 25 T cell receptor beta chains share one sample of origin, sequenced in a study of read filtering for tumor transcriptome and immune sequencing. Molecular barcoded adaptors covering alpha/delta and beta/gamma chains were used on roughly 400 ng RNA. TCRdb re-analysed the reads in MiXCR, keeping a single row per CDR3 protein. The sample has about 130,000 distinct CDR3 sequences, about an eighth seen once. Sequenced material: a population of CD138-negative cells sorted from bone marrow. Source of these receptors: a donor older than 35 with multiple myeloma.

This clonotype was observed many times. V gene TRBV11-2 combines with J gene TRBJ1-4; 8 bases fit TRBD1. CDR1 is SGHAT, CDR2 FQNNGV, per germline. This CDR3 region has 16 residues. The V and J ends lost 4 bases and 4 bases, in that order; junction bases with no gene match: 8. The CDR3 is CASSSRGTGLNEKLFF. The CDR3 nucleotides read TGTGCCAGCAGCTCCCGGGGGACAGGCCTTAATGAAAAACTGTTTTTT. The entire variable domain, with the rest obtained from reference TRBV11-2 and TRBJ1-4, is as follows: EAGVAQSPRYKIIEKRQSVAFWCNPISGHATLYWYQQILGQGPKLLIQFQNNGVVDDSQLPKDRFSAERLKGVDSTLKIQPAKLEDSAVYLCASSSRGTGLNEKLFFGSGTQLSVL.

This clonotype was seen many times. The V and J genes are TRBV20-1 and TRBJ2-1, with D hard to call. Per the germline V gene, CDR1 is DFQATT and CDR2 is SNEGSKA (reference sequence). This CDR3 region has 12 residues. V lost 4 bases and J lost 5, with 9 bases in between. In DNA form, the CDR3 reads TGCAGTGCTACCCTACAGCACAATGAGCAGTTCTTC. Amino acid sequence: CSATLQHNEQFF.

On this clonotype itself: One end of the junction is discordant with germline, which a read error may explain. V gene TRBV28 combines with J gene TRBJ1-2; D remains unclear. This CDR3 is 14 amino acids long. CDR1 and CDR2 (germline): MDHEN, SYDVKM. The CDR3 is CASSLGRQGLGYTF. The CDR3 nucleotides are TGTGCTAGCAGCCTCGGGCGTCAAGGTTTAGGCTACACCTTC.

Ten or more counts support this clonotype. CDR3 in DNA: TGTGCCACCAGCAGCCGGGGGGCAACCGGGGAGCTGTTTTTT. It codes for CATSSRGATGELFF. The chain has TRBV15 and TRBJ2-2, with D possibly matching TRBD2 (7 bases). This CDR3 comprises 14 residues. Germline lookup yields CDR1 LNHNV and CDR2 YYDKDF (reference sequence). The V gene lost 3 bases and the J gene lost 5 bases, with 10 bases spanning the gap. Looking up the rest from reference TRBV15 and TRBJ2-2 gives the full variable domain: DAMVIQNPRYQVTQFGKPVTLSCSQTLNHNVMYWYQQKSSQAPKLLFHYYDKDFNNEADTPDNFQSRRPNTSFCFLDIRSPGLGDTAMYLCATSSRGATGELFFGEGSRLTVL.

This clonotype was picked up many times. A read error may account for a junction end that differs from germline. This rearrangement joins TRBV11-2 to TRBJ2-1; 8 nucleotides line up with TRBD2. This CDR3 region has 15 residues. Germline V gene sequence: CDR1 SGHAT, CDR2 FQNNGV. The CDR3 DNA reads as TGTGCCAGCAGATTAGTGCGGGGGGTTCACAATGAGCAGTTCTTC. It translates to CASRLVRGVHNEQFF.

This clonotype came up many times. The rearrangement uses TRBV24-1 and TRBJ2-1; possible D gene TRBD2, 7 bases. CDR3 length equals 15 residues. Germline CDR1 is KGHDR and CDR2 is SFDVKD. Trimming removed 9 bases from V and 5 bases from J, with 19 bases in between. In DNA, the CDR3 is TGTGCCACCTCCGGCGGGGGCGGGGCTCACAATGAGCAGTTCTTC. Its protein is CATSGGGGAHNEQFF.

This clonotype was observed at least ten times. The CDR3 spells CASSFGLDPTNEQFF. CDR3 bases: TGTGCCAGCAGTTTCGGTCTAGACCCTACCAATGAGCAGTTCTTC. This rearrangement joins TRBV12-3 or TRBV12-4 to TRBJ2-1; the D is unclear. CDR3 length equals 15 residues. V was trimmed by 3 bases and J by 6 bases, leaving 15 bases between them.

The table lists this clonotype with a count of one. One base away lies a much larger clone, so this may be a sequencing read error. The chain employs TRBV7-9 and TRBJ2-5; 14 bases fit TRBD2. From germline, CDR1 is SEHNR and CDR2 FQNEAQ (reference sequence). The CDR3 spans 17 residues. CDR3: CTSSSGTSGSRQETQYF. Written as DNA, the CDR3 is TGTACCAGCAGCTCCGGGACTAGCGGGAGCCGACAAGAGACCCAGTACTTC.

In its sample, this clonotype was seen many times. This sequence joins TRBV20-1 and TRBJ2-5; 10 bases are a match to TRBD2. Unmatched junction bases numbered 2, after V lost 0 bases and J lost 1 base. The germline CDR1 and CDR2 sequences are DFQATT and SNEGSKA (reference sequence). The length of the CDR3 is 15 residues. CDR3 in amino acids: CSARDRTSGQETQYF. CDR3 bases: TGCAGTGCTAGAGACCGGACTAGCGGCCAAGAGACCCAGTACTTC.

The chain is built from TRBV10-3 and TRBJ1-5; weak D call: TRBD1 (5 bases). This CDR3 is 14 amino acids long. Trimming shortened V by 3 bases and J by 7 bases, and 13 bases separated the two germline ends. Per germline, CDR1 ENHRY and CDR2 SYGVKD. The DNA for the CDR3 is TGTGCCATCAGTGACGGGGGAAGAGAGCAGCCCCAGCATTTT. Its protein product is CAISDGGREQPQHF.

About this clonotype itself: This could be a read error, since a much larger clone is one nucleotide away. Since the CDR3 does not end with the conserved phenylalanine or tryptophan, this likely comes from a read error. The chain couples TRBV5-8 to TRBJ2-4; 10 bases align to TRBD1. The junction had 5 bases not matched to a gene; V was cut back by 1 base and J by 10 bases. This CDR3 is 14 amino acids long. From germline, CDR1 is SGHTS and CDR2 YDEGEE. CDR3 sequence reads: CASSLRDRGNIQYS. The CDR3 bases are TGTGCCAGCAGCTTGAGGGACAGGGGAAATATTCAGTACTCC.

This clonotype is medium-sized by share. This sequence joins TRBV27 and TRBJ2-5, with 8 bases that match TRBD2. The CDR3 has 14 amino acids. Trimming took 3 bases from V and 4 from J; bases not matched to a gene: 4. From germline, CDR1 is MNHEY and CDR2 SMNVEV (reference sequence). CDR3 sequence (DNA): TGTGCCAGCAGTTTCGGGGGGGCGAGAGAGACCCAGTACTTC. Translated: CASSFGGARETQYF.

Ten or more counts support this clonotype. The CDR3 DNA sequence: TGTGCCAGCAGCCCACGTACCGGGGAGCTGTTTTTT. Translated, it gives CASSPRTGELFF. The chain recombines TRBV5-6 with TRBJ2-2; D gene ambiguous. This CDR3 is 12 amino acids long. Deletions cut 4 bases from V and 5 bases from J, with 6 bases between. From germline, CDR1 is SGHDT and CDR2 YYEEEE.

This clonotype was seen ten or more times. V gene TRBV2 combines with J gene TRBJ1-2, with D maybe TRBD1 (6 bases). The CDR3 is 12 residues long. Germline CDR1 reads SNHLY; CDR2 reads FYNNEI. V lost 8 bases, J lost 8 bases, and 15 bases lay in between. The CDR3: CASRGQSAGYTF. CDR3 DNA: TGTGCCAGCCGGGGACAATCGGCAGGCTACACCTTC. Combining the CDR3 with reference TRBV2 and TRBJ1-2 gives the whole variable domain EPEVTQTPSHQVTQMGQEVILRCVPISNHLYFYWYRQILGQKVEFLVSFYNNEISEKSEIFDDQFSVERPDGSNFTLKIRSTKLEDSAMYFCASRGQSAGYTFGSGTRLTVV.

About this clonotype: Only one base separates this from a far larger clonotype, so it likely reflects a read error. The gene calls are TRBV6-5 and TRBJ2-1; D is undetermined. This CDR3 spans 11 amino acids. Germline-derived CDR1 and CDR2 are MNHEY and SVGAGI. The CDR3 region is CASSSISRWYF. The CDR3 nucleotides are TGTGCCAGCAGTAGTATTAGTCGATGGTACTTC.

This clonotype occurred many times. The chain recombines TRBV5-1 with TRBJ2-3; D unresolved. The germline V and J ends were trimmed by 7 bases and 5 bases, with 17 bases remaining between them. The CDR3 extends over 14 amino acids. The germline CDR1 and CDR2 sequences are SGHRS and YFSETQ. The CDR3 spells CASRTGLNGDTQYF. CDR3 bases: TGCGCCAGCCGGACGGGCCTGAATGGAGATACGCAGTATTTT.

This clonotype was seen many times. The genes are TRBV20-1 and TRBJ2-1, with 9 nucleotides matching TRBD2. The CDR3 consists of 15 residues. Per germline, CDR1 DFQATT and CDR2 SNEGSKA (reference sequence). J gave up 7 bases and V 1 base, and 8 bases lay outside the gene matches. This chain's CDR3 is CSARVASGTRNEQFF. The CDR3 DNA sequence: TGCAGTGCTAGAGTGGCTAGCGGGACGAGGAATGAGCAGTTCTTC.

The chain links TRBV7-2 to TRBJ2-7; TRBD1 matches 7 bases. From germline, CDR1 is SGHTA and CDR2 FQGNSA. The CDR3 is made up of 16 amino acids. V trimming: 0 bases; J trimming: 3 bases; junction bases outside the gene matches: 8. CDR3 sequence (DNA): TGTGCCAGCAGCTTAGCCCGGGACAGTCCTGGCTACGAGCAGTACTTC. This translates into CASSLARDSPGYEQYF.

Regarding this clonotype: A much larger clonotype is one base distant, so this may be a read error. The chain recombines TRBV2 with TRBJ2-7, with TRBD1 identical over 9 bases. V shed 8 bases and J 5 bases; nucleotides not matched to a gene: 7. The CDR3 totals 13 residues. The germline V gene has CDR1 SNHLY and CDR2 FYNNEI. Here the CDR3 reads CASRTGVGDEQYF. As DNA, the CDR3 is TGTGCCAGCCGGACAGGGGTCGGCGACGAGCAGTACTTC.

In this sample, this clonotype turned up many times. This rearrangement joins TRBV3-1 to TRBJ2-3, with D perhaps matching TRBD1 (5 bases). Trimming shortened V by 0 bases and J by 8 bases, and 9 bases separated the two germline ends. Germline values: CDR1 LGHDT, CDR2 YNNKEL (reference sequence). This CDR3 comprises 13 residues. CDR3 residues: CASSQDRAGTQYF. The CDR3 coding sequence is TGTGCCAGCAGCCAAGACAGGGCTGGTACGCAGTATTTT.

This clonotype was picked up many times. This chain joins TRBV6-1 and TRBJ2-3; 8 bases line up with TRBD2. Trimming cost V 7 bases and J 0 bases; bases outside gene matches: 9. The CDR3 length is 16 residues. CDR1 MNHNS and CDR2 SASEGT come from the germline V gene. CDR3 coding DNA: TGTGCCAGCAACGGCCAACTAGCGGCTAGCACAGATACGCAGTATTTT. Residues: CASNGQLAASTDTQYF.

This clonotype was seen a handful of times. The genes are TRBV20-1 and TRBJ2-7, with D perhaps assigned TRBD1 or TRBD2 (5 bases each). This CDR3 has 15 residues. Germline V gene lookup returns CDR1 DFQATT and CDR2 SNEGSKA (reference sequence). The V end was cut by 0 bases, the J end by 3 bases, with 15 bases between. The CDR3 protein is CSARDSGTLLYEQYF. The CDR3 coding sequence is TGCAGTGCTAGAGATTCTGGGACCCTCCTCTACGAGCAGTACTTC.

This clonotype appeared many times. This rearrangement joins TRBV5-1 to TRBJ2-5, with D perhaps TRBD2 (5 bases). The CDR3 covers 14 residues. V was pared by 5 bases and J by 5 bases, with 16 bases between. Per germline, CDR1 SGHRS and CDR2 YFSETQ. The CDR3 DNA sequence: TGCGCCAGCAGAAGGTGGGAGCGCTTGGAGACCCAGTACTTC. Translating gives CASRRWERLETQYF.

At least ten counts were recorded for this clonotype. The chain uses TRBV7-2 and TRBJ1-5, with D perhaps matching TRBD1 (6 bases). V was clipped by 2 bases and J by 3 bases, with 14 bases between them. This CDR3 has 16 residues. Germline-derived CDR1 and CDR2 are SGHTA and FQGNSA. CDR3 in DNA: TGTGCCAGCAGCTTATCTTCAGGGGTGACCAATCAGCCCCAGCATTTT. It is translated as CASSLSSGVTNQPQHF.

In its sample, this clonotype was seen many times. The V gene is TRBV2, the J gene TRBJ1-1; 7 positions agree with TRBD1. V shed 9 bases, J shed 4 bases, and the junction held 11 bases outside the gene matches. The CDR3 is made up of 14 amino acids. The V gene's germline CDR1 is SNHLY and CDR2 FYNNEI. CDR3 sequence reads: CASYEQGSLTEAFF. CDR3 nucleotides: TGTGCCAGTTATGAACAGGGGAGTCTCACTGAAGCTTTCTTT.